Below, 9 T cell receptor beta chains from the same sample are listed, as sequenced in a study of regulatory T cells in long-lasting Graves disease. The sample's time point: newly diagnosed GD, antithyroid drugs for less than 3 months. Construction of the TCR library relied on RNA isolated from PBMCs. Assembly of TCR beta libraries relied on iRepertoire HTBI primers together with Arm-PCR of CDR3 regions. From the multiplex PCR reads, TCRdb called clonotypes with MiXCR, one entry per CDR3 protein. The sample lists about 220,000 distinct CDR3 sequences; around 20% were seen once. The same sample was also used in a study of T cells in Graves' hyperthyroidism and ophthalmopathy.

Sequencing was performed on peripheral blood mononuclear cells (PBMCs), taken at new diagnosis, from a patient treated with antithyroid drugs. These receptors all stem from a woman between 25 and 40 years old with Graves disease.

This clonotype was observed many times. The chain joins TRBV28 to TRBJ2-3, with 7 bases matching TRBD2. J was trimmed by 1 base and V by 0 bases; bases with no gene match: 4. Germline V lookup: CDR1 MDHEN, CDR2 SYDVKM. The CDR3 is 16 amino acids. The CDR3 DNA sequence: TGTGCCAGCAGTTTATGGACTAGCAGAGGCACAGATACGCAGTATTTT. It is translated as CASSLWTSRGTDTQYF.

This clonotype was detected ten times or more. The chain links TRBV29-1 to TRBJ1-2; 7 bases are a match to TRBD1. This CDR3 is built from 13 residues. Germline V CDR1 and CDR2: SQVTM, ANQGSEA. V dropped 7 bases and J dropped 4; count of bases not matched to a gene: 9. The DNA for the CDR3 is TGCAGCGCCCTACAACAGGGGCTCTATGGCTACACCTTC. Translating gives CSALQQGLYGYTF.

J is TRBJ1-3 and V is TRBV19; no definite D call. The CDR3 runs 13 residues. Germline values: CDR1 LNHDA, CDR2 SQIVND (reference sequence). V gave up 5 bases and J gave up 2 bases, with 7 bases separating them. The CDR3 region is CASSGSAGNTIYF. CDR3 coding DNA: TGTGCCAGTAGTGGTTCAGCTGGAAACACCATATATTTT.

This chain connects TRBV7-9 to TRBJ2-7; TRBD2 might be the D (7 bases). The CDR3 length is 15 residues. Deletions cut 3 bases from V and 4 bases from J, with 16 bases between. Germline CDR1 is SEHNR and CDR2 is FQNEAQ (reference sequence). CDR3 sequence (DNA): TGTGCCAGCAGCTTTGGGGGGGGGGCCCGGTACGAGCAGTACTTC. This encodes CASSFGGGARYEQYF.

This clonotype was counted many times. V gene TRBV28 combines with J gene TRBJ2-1; 12 positions agree with TRBD1. Per germline, CDR1 MDHEN and CDR2 SYDVKM. This CDR3 is 14 amino acids long. Unmatched junction bases numbered 5, after V lost 8 bases and J lost 6 bases. The CDR3 loop reads CASGDRGRVNEQFF. CDR3 DNA sequence: TGTGCCAGCGGGGACAGGGGGCGCGTCAATGAGCAGTTCTTC.

Comments on this clonotype: A far larger clone is one nucleotide away, so this likely arose from a read error. V and J are TRBV6-2 or TRBV6-3 and TRBJ2-3; TRBD1 agrees at 7 bases. CDR3 length: 17 residues. Germline CDR1 reads MNHEY; CDR2 reads SVGEGT. The V gene end was trimmed by 2 bases and the J gene end by 6 bases; junction bases not matched to a gene: 14. The CDR3 spells CASSYPSGTANWDTQYF. DNA of the CDR3: TGTGCCAGCAGTTACCCATCTGGGACAGCAAACTGGGATACGCAGTATTTT.

CDR3 in DNA: TGTGCCAGCAGCCCCCGGGGGACTAGTAACAATGAGCAGTTCTTC. It specifies CASSPRGTSNNEQFF. This chain uses TRBV11-2 with TRBJ2-1; 8 bases map to TRBD2. Unmatched junction bases numbered 8, after V lost 5 bases and J lost 5 bases. Per the germline V gene, CDR1 is SGHAT and CDR2 is FQNNGV. The CDR3 has 15 amino acids.

As to this clonotype: This may arise from a read error, as a much more abundant clone is one base away. Here the CDR3 reads CSVASLSPQETQYF. CDR3 DNA: TGCAGTGTAGCTAGCCTCTCCCCACAAGAGACCCAGTACTTC. The chain carries TRBV20-1 and TRBJ2-5, with a tentative D call TRBD2 (5 bases). The CDR3 totals 14 residues. V dropped 7 bases and J dropped 2 bases, with 17 bases sitting between them. CDR1 is DFQATT and CDR2 is SNEGSKA in the germline V gene (reference sequence).

The chain employs TRBV2 and TRBJ1-2, with 9 bases that match TRBD1. The germline V gene has CDR1 SNHLY and CDR2 FYNNEI. The CDR3 totals 14 residues. The trim removed 3 bases at V and 8 bases at J, leaving 7 bases unmatched. CDR3 amino acids: CASSDSGQGKGYTF. The CDR3 DNA reads as TGTGCCAGCAGTGATTCGGGACAGGGTAAAGGCTACACCTTC. Based on the CDR3 plus reference TRBV2 and TRBJ1-2, the full variable domain is EPEVTQTPSHQVTQMGQEVILRCVPISNHLYFYWYRQILGQKVEFLVSFYNNEISEKSEIFDDQFSVERPDGSNFTLKIRSTKLEDSAMYFCASSDSGQGKGYTFGSGTRLTVV.